The sequence of this TCR beta chain was determined in a study of beta chain features in type 1 diabetes. Broader study findings: Within each of all four CD4+ subsets, Type 1 diabetes patients had TCRB CDR3s that were moderately but significantly shorter.

The entirety of the isolated RNA underwent reverse transcription, so expressed TCRB transcripts were sequenced. TCRdb's table, derived via immunoSEQ multiplex PCR, lists solely in-frame clones and lacks some. The data show 240,000 or so clones, with roughly 21% seen just once and about 0.028% held by the top ten. With regard to this clone: Its specificity is unknown.

The TCR sequence derives from a woman aged 35 to 49 with type 1 diabetes. Source material: naive CD4+ T cells from blood.

The CDR3, as DNA: TGCAGCGTTGGGACAGGCAATCAGCCCCAGCATTTT. This translates into CSVGTGNQPQHF. J is TRBJ1-5 and V is TRBV29-1; tentatively, D is TRBD1 (6 bases). Trimming removed 4 bases from V and 2 bases from J, with 6 bases in between. From germline, CDR1 is SQVTM and CDR2 ANQGSEA. The CDR3 is 12 residues long.